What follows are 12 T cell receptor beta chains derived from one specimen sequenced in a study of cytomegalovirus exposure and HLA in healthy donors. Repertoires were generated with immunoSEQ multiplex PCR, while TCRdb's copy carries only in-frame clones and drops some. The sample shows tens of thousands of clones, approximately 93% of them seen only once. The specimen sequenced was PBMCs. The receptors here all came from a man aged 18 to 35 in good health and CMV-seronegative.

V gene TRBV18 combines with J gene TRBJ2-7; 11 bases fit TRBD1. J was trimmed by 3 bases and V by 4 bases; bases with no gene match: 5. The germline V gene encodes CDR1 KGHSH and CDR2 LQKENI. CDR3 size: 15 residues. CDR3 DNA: TGTGCCAGCTCACGGACCGGGACAGGGGGCTACGAGCAGTACTTC. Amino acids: CASSRTGTGGYEQYF. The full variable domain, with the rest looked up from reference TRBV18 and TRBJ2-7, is NAGVMQNPRHLVRRRGQEARLRCSPMKGHSHVYWYRQLPEEGLKFMVYLQKENIIDESGMPKERFSAEFPKEGPSILRIQQVVRGDSAAYFCASSRTGTGGYEQYFGPGTRLTVT.

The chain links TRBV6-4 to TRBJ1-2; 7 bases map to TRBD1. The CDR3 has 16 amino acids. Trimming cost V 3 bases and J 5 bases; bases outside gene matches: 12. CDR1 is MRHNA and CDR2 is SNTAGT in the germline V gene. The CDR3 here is CASSEDRDRGGYGYTF. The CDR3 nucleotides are TGTGCCAGCAGTGAGGACCGGGACAGAGGCGGGTATGGCTACACCTTC.

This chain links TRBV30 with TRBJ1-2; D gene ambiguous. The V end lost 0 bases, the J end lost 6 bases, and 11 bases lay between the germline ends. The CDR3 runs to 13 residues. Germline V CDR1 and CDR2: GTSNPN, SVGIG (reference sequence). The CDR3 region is CAWSVLVGDGYTF. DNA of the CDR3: TGTGCCTGGAGTGTACTTGTTGGAGATGGCTACACCTTC.

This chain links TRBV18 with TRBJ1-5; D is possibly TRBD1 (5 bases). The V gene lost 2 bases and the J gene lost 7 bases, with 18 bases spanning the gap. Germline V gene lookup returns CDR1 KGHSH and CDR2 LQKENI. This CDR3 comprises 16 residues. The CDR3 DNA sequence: TGTGCCAGCTCACCAGTTCGGGCAGGGTACGGGCAGCCCCAGCATTTT. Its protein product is CASSPVRAGYGQPQHF.

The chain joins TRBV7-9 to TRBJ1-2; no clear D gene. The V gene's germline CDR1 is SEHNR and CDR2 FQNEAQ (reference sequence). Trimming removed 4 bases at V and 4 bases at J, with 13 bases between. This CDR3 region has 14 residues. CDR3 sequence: CASSYTPQSYGYTF. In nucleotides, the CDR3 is TGTGCCAGCAGCTACACCCCACAGAGCTATGGCTACACCTTC. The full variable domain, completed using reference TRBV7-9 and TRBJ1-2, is DTGVSQNPRHKITKRGQNVTFRCDPISEHNRLYWYRQTLGQGPEFLTYFQNEAQLEKSRLLSDRFSAERPKGSFSTLEIQRTEQGDSAMYLCASSYTPQSYGYTFGSGTRLTVV.

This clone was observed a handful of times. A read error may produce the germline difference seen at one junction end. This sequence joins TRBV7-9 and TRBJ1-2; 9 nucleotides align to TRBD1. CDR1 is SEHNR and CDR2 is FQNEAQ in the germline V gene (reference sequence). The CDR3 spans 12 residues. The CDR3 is CASSSSGQGLRF. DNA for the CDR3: TGTGCCAGCAGCTCGTCCGGACAGGGGTTACGTTTC.

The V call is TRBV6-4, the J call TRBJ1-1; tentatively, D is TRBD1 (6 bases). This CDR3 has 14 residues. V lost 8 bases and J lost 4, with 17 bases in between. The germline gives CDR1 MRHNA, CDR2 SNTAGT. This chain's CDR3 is CASRNPGDTTEAFF. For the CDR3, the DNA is TGTGCCAGCCGAAACCCAGGGGATACCACTGAAGCTTTCTTT.

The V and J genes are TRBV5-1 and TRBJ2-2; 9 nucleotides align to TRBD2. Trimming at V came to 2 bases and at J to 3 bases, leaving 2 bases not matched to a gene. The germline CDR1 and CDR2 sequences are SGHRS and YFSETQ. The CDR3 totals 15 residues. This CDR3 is CASSLGTSHTGELFF. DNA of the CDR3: TGCGCCAGCAGCTTAGGGACTAGCCACACCGGGGAGCTGTTTTTT.

CDR3 DNA sequence: TGTGCCAGCAGTTATAGCGGAGAGCAGTTCTTC. This gives the protein CASSYSGEQFF. The chain is built from TRBV6-5 and TRBJ2-1; tentative D call: TRBD2 (6 bases). V lost 3 bases, J lost 10 bases, and 7 bases lay in between. The germline gives CDR1 MNHEY, CDR2 SVGAGI. The CDR3 is 11 amino acids.

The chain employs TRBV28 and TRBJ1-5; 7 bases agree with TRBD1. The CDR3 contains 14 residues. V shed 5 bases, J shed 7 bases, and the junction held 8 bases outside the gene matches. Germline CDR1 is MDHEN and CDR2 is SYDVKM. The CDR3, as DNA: TGTGCCAGCAGTCTCGGACAGGAGCGACAGCCCCAGCATTTT. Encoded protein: CASSLGQERQPQHF.

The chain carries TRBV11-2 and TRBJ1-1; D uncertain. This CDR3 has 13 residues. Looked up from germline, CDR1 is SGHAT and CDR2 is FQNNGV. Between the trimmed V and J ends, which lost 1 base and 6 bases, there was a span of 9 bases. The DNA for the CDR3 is TGTGCCAGCAGCTTAGGCGGGCTTGCTGAAGCTTTCTTT. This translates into CASSLGGLAEAFF. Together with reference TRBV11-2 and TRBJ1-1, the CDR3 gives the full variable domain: EAGVAQSPRYKIIEKRQSVAFWCNPISGHATLYWYQQILGQGPKLLIQFQNNGVVDDSQLPKDRFSAERLKGVDSTLKIQPAKLEDSAVYLCASSLGGLAEAFFGQGTRLTVV.

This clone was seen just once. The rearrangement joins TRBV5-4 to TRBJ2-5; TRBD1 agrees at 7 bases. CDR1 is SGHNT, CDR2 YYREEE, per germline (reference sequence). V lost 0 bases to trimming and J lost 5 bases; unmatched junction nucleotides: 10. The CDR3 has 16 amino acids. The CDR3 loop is CASSLAKRQGPETQYF. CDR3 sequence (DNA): TGTGCCAGCAGCTTGGCCAAGAGACAGGGTCCCGAGACCCAGTACTTC.